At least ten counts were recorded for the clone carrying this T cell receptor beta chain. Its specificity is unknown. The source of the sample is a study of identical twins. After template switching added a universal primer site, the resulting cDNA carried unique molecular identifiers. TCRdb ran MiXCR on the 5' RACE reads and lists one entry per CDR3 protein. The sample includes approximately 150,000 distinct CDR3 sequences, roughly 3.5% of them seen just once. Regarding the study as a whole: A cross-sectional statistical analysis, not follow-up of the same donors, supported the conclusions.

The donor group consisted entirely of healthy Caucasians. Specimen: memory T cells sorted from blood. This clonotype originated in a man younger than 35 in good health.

CDR3 sequence: CASSGAGRWQPQHF. CDR3 DNA: TGTGCCAGCAGTGGGGCGGGGAGGTGGCAGCCCCAGCATTTT. This chain joins TRBV12-3 or TRBV12-4 and TRBJ1-5, with D possibly matching TRBD1 (5 bases). V was clipped by 5 bases and J by 7 bases, with 15 bases between them. The CDR3 has 14 residues.